This T cell receptor (beta chain) originates from a study of blood T cell repertoires in COVID-19. Study as a whole: There were acute and convalescent COVID-19 samples, and they came from the United States, Italy and Spain.

Here immunoSEQ multiplex PCR was the method, and the copy in TCRdb shows in-frame clones only, minus some. The sample includes 150,000 to 200,000 clones, about 83% of them seen just once. Germline V lookup: CDR1 ENHRY, CDR2 SYGVKD. Trimming removed 7 bases from V and 6 bases from J; junction bases left unmatched: 3. The CDR3 sequence is 12 residues long. This sequence was found in a young woman who had recovered from COVID-19. This chain links TRBV10-3 with TRBJ2-3; 8 bases are a match to TRBD1. The material sequenced was peripheral blood. CDR3 amino acids: CAITGGGDTQYF. DNA for the CDR3: TGTGCCATCACAGGGGGCGGGGATACGCAGTATTTT.